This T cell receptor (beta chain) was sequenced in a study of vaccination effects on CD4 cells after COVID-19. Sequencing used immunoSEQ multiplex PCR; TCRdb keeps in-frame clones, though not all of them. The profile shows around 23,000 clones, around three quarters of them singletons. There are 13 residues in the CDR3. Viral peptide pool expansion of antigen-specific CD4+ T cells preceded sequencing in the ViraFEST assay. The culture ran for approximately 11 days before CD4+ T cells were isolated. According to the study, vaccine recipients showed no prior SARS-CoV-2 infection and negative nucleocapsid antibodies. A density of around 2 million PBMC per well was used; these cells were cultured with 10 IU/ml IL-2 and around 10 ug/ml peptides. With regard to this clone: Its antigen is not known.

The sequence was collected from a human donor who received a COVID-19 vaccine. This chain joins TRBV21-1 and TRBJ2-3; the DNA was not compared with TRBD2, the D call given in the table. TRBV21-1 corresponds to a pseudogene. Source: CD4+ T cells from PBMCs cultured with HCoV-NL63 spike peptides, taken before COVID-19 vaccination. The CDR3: CASTHRLVDTQYF. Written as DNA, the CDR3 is TGTGCCAGTACGCACCGACTAGTTGATACGCAGTATTTT.